This T cell receptor beta chain derives from a study of cytomegalovirus exposure and HLA in healthy donors. Study-level findings and limits: A later analysis showed HLA-associated TCR beta chains outstripping equally common others in clonal expansion. The authors later found most CMV-associated TCR beta chains appeared HLA-restricted. Usually a TCR sequence was rare, but some public TCRs were found in many donors.

Both 60 Vbeta primers and 13 Jbeta primers went into the PCR. Some clones are missing from TCRdb's copy, which holds only in-frame ones; the method was immunoSEQ multiplex PCR. Of roughly 160,000 clones in the sample, around 79% were seen once. Notes on this clone: The antigen is undetermined.

V was clipped by 8 bases and J by 5 bases; unmatched bases: 10. The germline V gene encodes CDR1 KGHSH and CDR2 LQKENI. The CDR3 spans 14 residues. This chain connects TRBV18 to TRBJ1-1, with 8 positions matching TRBD1. The source of this sequence is a man in his fifties or sixties in good health and CMV-seropositive. The sample consisted of PBMCs. CDR3 residues: CASRGAQGGTEAFF. The CDR3 nucleotides read TGTGCCAGCCGCGGCGCACAGGGGGGTACTGAAGCTTTCTTT.